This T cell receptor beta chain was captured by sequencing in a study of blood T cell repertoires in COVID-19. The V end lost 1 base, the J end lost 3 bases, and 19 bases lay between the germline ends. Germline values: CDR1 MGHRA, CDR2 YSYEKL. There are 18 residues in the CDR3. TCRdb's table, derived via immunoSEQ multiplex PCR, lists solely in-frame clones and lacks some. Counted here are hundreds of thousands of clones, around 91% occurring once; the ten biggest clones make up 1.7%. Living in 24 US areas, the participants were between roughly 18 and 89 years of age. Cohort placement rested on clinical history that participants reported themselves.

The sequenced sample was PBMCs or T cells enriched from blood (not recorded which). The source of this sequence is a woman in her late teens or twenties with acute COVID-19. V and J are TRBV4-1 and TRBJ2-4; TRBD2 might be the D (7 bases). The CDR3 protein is CASSQGGGGILLKNIQYF. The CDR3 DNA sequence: TGCGCCAGCAGCCAAGGGGGGGGCGGGATCTTACTCAAAAACATTCAGTACTTC.